This TCR beta chain was profiled in a study of cytomegalovirus exposure and HLA in healthy donors (dated by TCRdb to about 2017). Concerning the study at large: An earlier analysis of approximately 600 of the donors reported 250 to 300 Gb of sequence data and more than 90 million unique TCR beta sequences from 150 million to 200 million T cells. Approximately 310 gigabases of sequencing data and about 92 million unique TCR sequences made up an early release that covered approximately 700 HLA-typed donors. Of the 350 to 400 genotyped donors, around 81% fell in the genetic ancestry cluster associated with self-reported Caucasian donors. The study aimed to test whether cataloging public T cell receptors could reveal signatures of past pathogen exposure. The study profiled the T cell repertoires of fewer than 850 subjects by immunosequencing and related them to cytomegalovirus serostatus. In addition to the first cohort of 666 subjects, a separate validation cohort of approximately 130 different subjects was used. The study combined high-throughput TCR immunosequencing, statistical association of individual TCRs with disease status, and machine learning to predict cytomegalovirus infection status. In a later analysis, previously published TCR beta repertoires from 600 to 850 donors were re-analyzed and high-resolution HLA genotyping was added so that TCR occurrence patterns could be studied. Rather than drawing on any new phenotypic data, the later analysis identified candidate immune exposures from TCR beta sequences and the way those sequences occurred across donors. In an earlier analysis of 587 of the donors, high-throughput TCR beta sequencing was used to judge whether each TCR beta V gene segment behaved as functional or pseudogenic. Donor age, sex, ethnicity and CMV serostatus were compiled alongside the repertoire data. A later genetic analysis used genome-wide SNP genotypes for about three fifths of the 666 donors, treating that subset as a discovery cohort. All discovery cohort repertoires had been generated using a single sequencing platform. HLA typing included class I and class II loci at four-digit resolution. The number of donors typed differed by locus, with about 629-640 for A, B, C, DRB1 and DQB1, around 500 for DQA1, 606 for DPA1, and approximately 470 for DPB1. Because of strong linkage in the cohort, roughly five DR-DQ haplotypes were treated as single units for association and clustering. Among about 400 genotyped donors of the cohort, an average of around 250,000 unique TCR beta nucleotide sequences was sequenced per donor, of which roughly 17% were non-productive. Results the study describes overall, beyond this receptor: A later analysis found that HLA-associated TCR beta chains were more clonally expanded and had lower generation probabilities than equally common non-associated chains. When HLA alleles, especially DR and DQ, strongly co-occurred, TCR associations were difficult to assign to individual alleles. In a later analysis, around 17,000 TCR beta sequences were associated with specific HLA alleles at a false discovery rate of 0.05. According to a later analysis, most CMV-associated TCR beta chains appeared to be HLA-restricted, and the HLA associations seemed to be driven largely by CMV exposure. In vitro tests confirmed that a few of the cytomegalovirus-associated TCR beta chains recognize cytomegalovirus antigens. The authors suggested that the approach could potentially be extended to other disease states and immunological phenotypes. A later genetic analysis reported fewer N-insertions in productive TCRs among donors in an Asian-associated ancestry cluster than the approximately 700-donor mean. In a later analysis, several top co-occurrence clusters were reported to appear linked to parvovirus B19, influenza, CMV and Epstein-Barr virus. The classifier was reported to diagnose cytomegalovirus status with high specificity and sensitivity in both the original and validation cohorts. Because HLA typing was unavailable for some donors at each locus, only the typed subset was used in association tests. Linkage disequilibrium might explain the correlated functional status among segregating V segments, but an unknown experimental factor could not be excluded. In an earlier analysis of 587 of the donors, most TCR beta V segments were observed in productive rearrangements about 87% or about 30% of the time, broadly matching IMGT annotations. A group of highly shared sequence variants was considered likely to be a technical artifact of the sequencing pipeline. Immune exposure information for the cohort was limited to CMV serostatus. A further reported finding was that TCR beta sequences accurately predicted the HLA-A and HLA-B alleles for most subjects in the first cohort. The cohort was sequenced for TCR beta chains only, and without alpha or paired-chain data the features that could be detected were limited. While some public TCRs were present in many individuals, most TCR sequences turned up only very rarely across donors. Sequencing depth was assumed to be roughly uniform across donors in the presence/absence analyses, though that assumption may not hold. According to a later analysis, TCR association rates differed among HLA loci, with DRB1 alleles showing the most associated TCRs and HLA-C alleles showing the fewest. In a later genetic analysis, a missense DCLRE1C variant was associated with V-gene and J-gene trimming of TCR beta chains, and the association was replicated in an independent cohort. The study listed 164 TCR beta chains as associated with cytomegalovirus. Because counts were too low, some 16 rarely observed V segments, including chromosome 9 orphons, were excluded from the earlier analysis of roughly 580 of the donors. Some IMGT-functional V segments, including TRBV6-2 and TRBV6-3, could not be distinguished by the 87-base-pair reads and were therefore excluded.

V trim: 4 bases; J trim: 4 bases; unmatched bases: 13. The germline V gene provides CDR1 SGHDT and CDR2 YYEEEE. From its cysteine to its phenylalanine, the CDR3 spans 17 amino acids. Left in the record is the CDR3 DNA by itself, 51 bases read in frame from the first base. A note on this clone: Its antigen is unknown. Nothing much larger sits one base from this clone, and base qualities are not available.

Libraries came from the immunoSEQ multiplex PCR assay. For the multiplex PCR, a mixture combining 60 forward primers for TCR Vbeta segments and 13 reverse primers for TCR Jbeta segments was used. A multiplex PCR assay on genomic DNA amplified the CDR3 region of rearranged TCR beta genes. The Illumina HiSeq System was used to sequence the amplified TCR beta libraries as 87-base-pair reads. On the study's bioinformatics: Across the 600 to 700 repertoires, a later analysis counted 78 million or so unique TCR beta chains, 9.5 million to 13 million of which were shared by at least two donors. To remove PCR and sequencing errors, raw reads were error-corrected and collapsed into unique sequences using a nearest-neighbor algorithm that merged closely related sequences. Alignment of CDR3 sequences to IMGT reference sequences was used to assign V, D and J gene segments. Each retained sequence needed at least a six-nucleotide match to both a V gene segment and a J gene segment. A rearrangement counted as productive if the CDR3 had no stop codons and remained in frame with V and J, and every other rearrangement counted as non-productive. CDR3 was defined according to IMGT convention as the region running from the second conserved V-encoded cysteine to the conserved J-encoded phenylalanine. The earlier analysis of about 560 of the donors excluded any sequence lacking an unambiguous match to a single V gene segment. An earlier analysis of approximately 590 of the donors called V segments functional above 56.7% productive rearrangements and segregating when the between-donor standard deviation exceeded 5%. A statistical classification framework was developed to diagnose cytomegalovirus status using the catalog of TCR beta chain sequences. V and J gene assignment, in a later analysis, came from comparing TCR nucleotide sequences with IMGT/GENE-DB human TR gene sequences. The TCRdist pipeline was used in a later analysis to assign CDR3 sequences and most-parsimonious VDJ recombination scenarios. In a later analysis, each TCR beta chain was defined by its CDR3 amino acid sequence together with its V-gene family, and reads without a unique V-gene family were excluded. To address suspected cross-contamination and a sequencing artifact, a later analysis removed some 620 highly shared, low-generation-probability nucleotide sequences. In a later analysis, a clonal expansion index was calculated for each public chain from normalized within-repertoire ranks of inferred template counts. Generation probabilities in a later analysis came from a VDJ recombination model fitted to out-of-frame rearrangements, and those results were checked against IGoR. A later analysis scored TCR-TCR, TCR-HLA and TCR-CMV co-occurrence with hypergeometric tests, applying a repertoire-size bias correction to TCR pairs. In a later analysis, false discovery rates were estimated by permuting HLA or CMV assignments 20 times. In a later analysis, co-occurring TCRs were grouped using DBSCAN, with TCRdist sequence similarity added in when clustering inside HLA-allele-positive subsets. Repertoires with fewer than 30,000 or more than 120,000 public chains were left out of co-occurrence clustering, as were a handful of repertoires with anomalous nucleotide sharing. TCRdb obtained this table from immuneACCESS and retained in-frame rearrangements with V and J assigned. These tables miss some clones; where compared with another copy, unresolved V genes account for less than half of the shortfall, and the remainder is unexplained. V, J and clone size were drawn from that table, and D and trimming were deduced from the DNA. This sample is represented by more than 150,000 clones; 70% to 90% of them were singletons. The ten largest make up roughly 9.3% of the sample.

The cohort consisted of 666 healthy bone marrow donors. Cohort members were all nominally healthy when sampled, although unrecorded immune exposures were likely present. The donor was CMV seropositive and belonged to the group of 250 to 300 seropositive cohort members. Each donor provided a peripheral blood sample, and peripheral blood mononuclear cells were used for TCR beta sequencing. Genomic DNA was extracted from the blood cell samples with the Qiagen DNeasy Blood Extraction Kit. This clonotype originated in a man between 18 and 29 years old in good health and CMV-seropositive. The V and J genes are TRBV5-6 and TRBJ2-3, with 9 middle bases fitting TRBD2. Sequencing was done on a sample of PBMCs. CDR3 sequence: CASSSRFSSGGPDTQYF. The DNA sequence is as follows: TGTGCCAGCAGCAGCAGGTTTTCGAGCGGGGGGCCAGATACGCAGTATTTT.